This TCR beta chain was retrieved from a study of shared clonotypes between healthy human individuals. About the research overall: Per donor, three plates held CD4 naive cells, three held CD4 memory, two held CD8 naive and one held CD8 memory. The study, taken as a whole, reports: Incomplete sequencing of sorted subsets was indicated by rarefaction despite large depth. Clonotypes not shared had lower generation probabilities than those common to all four donors. Roughly 5% of naive CD4 clonotypes were common to a few donors.

The protocol was immunoSEQ multiplex PCR, while the TCRdb copy is restricted to in-frame clones and leaves out a portion. This sample yields some 2,000,000 clones, of which less than 95% are seen a single time; about 1.1% belongs to the top ten. Turning to this clone: Its specificity is not known. This sample also contains other DNA sequences that code for the same CDR3.

Germline CDR1 reads SGHRS; CDR2 reads YFSETQ. This CDR3 contains 16 residues. Losses at the gene ends were 3 bases for V and 2 bases for J; bases not matched to a gene: 4. Naive CD8 cells lacked CD45RO, underwent positive selection for CCR7 and left out terminally differentiated effector memory CD45RA+ cells. This chain uses TRBV5-1 with TRBJ2-3, with TRBD2 identical over 12 bases. Sequences were obtained from naive CD8+ T cells sorted from blood. The TCR comes from a man aged 18-30 years in good health. This CDR3 reads CASSWTSGTSTDTQYF. As DNA, the CDR3 is TGCGCCAGCAGCTGGACTAGCGGGACCTCCACAGATACGCAGTATTTT.